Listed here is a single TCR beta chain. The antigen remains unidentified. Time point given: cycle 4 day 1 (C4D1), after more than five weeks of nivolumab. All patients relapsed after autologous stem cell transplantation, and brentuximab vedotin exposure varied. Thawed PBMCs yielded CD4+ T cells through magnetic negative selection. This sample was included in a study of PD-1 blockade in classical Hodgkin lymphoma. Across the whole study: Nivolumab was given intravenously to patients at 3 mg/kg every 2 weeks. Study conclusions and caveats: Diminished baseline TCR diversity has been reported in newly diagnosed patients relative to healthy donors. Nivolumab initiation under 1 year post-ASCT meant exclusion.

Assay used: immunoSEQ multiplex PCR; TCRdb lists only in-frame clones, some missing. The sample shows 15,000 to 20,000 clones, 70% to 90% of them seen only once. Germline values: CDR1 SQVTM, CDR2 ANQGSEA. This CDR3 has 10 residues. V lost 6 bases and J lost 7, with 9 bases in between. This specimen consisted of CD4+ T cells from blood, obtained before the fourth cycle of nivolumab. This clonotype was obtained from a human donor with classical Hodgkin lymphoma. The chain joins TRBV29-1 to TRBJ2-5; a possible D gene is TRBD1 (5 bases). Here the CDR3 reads CSVDRGTQYF. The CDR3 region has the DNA TGCAGCGTCGACAGAGGGACCCAGTACTTC.